This TCR beta chain comes out of a study of blood T cell repertoires in COVID-19. Study-wide context: Researchers got acute and convalescent COVID-19 samples from the United States, Italy and Spain.

This table comes from immunoSEQ multiplex PCR, and its TCRdb copy is limited to in-frame clones, with some not included. The repertoire holds 68,000 or so clones, with roughly 84% as singletons. The CDR3 consists of 16 residues. The germline gives CDR1 SGHNT, CDR2 YYREEE (reference sequence). V gave up 0 bases and J gave up 0 bases, with 12 bases separating them. The clonotype comes from a middle-aged man with active COVID-19. The V gene is TRBV5-4, the J gene TRBJ1-2, with D maybe TRBD1 (6 bases). Sequenced input: peripheral blood. CDR3 amino acids: CASSLEEQGANYGYTF. The DNA of the CDR3 is TGTGCCAGCAGCTTGGAAGAACAGGGAGCTAACTATGGCTACACCTTC.